Sequencing of this T cell receptor beta chain was carried out in a study of post-analysis software for immune sequencing data. Study-level findings and limits: Multiple sclerosis patients showed significantly lower normalized Chao1 diversity than controls did. The five TRBV segments detected at higher frequency in patients than in controls included TRBV5-6, TRBV5-1 and TRBV20-1. Clustering by F measure revealed strong co-clustering among samples prepared together in one batch.

Germline V gene lookup returns CDR1 SGDLS and CDR2 YYNGEE. This CDR3 comprises 15 residues. The ends were cut back, 0 bases at V and 7 bases at J, with 17 bases in the middle. Presence of unique molecular identifiers characterized the TCR beta cDNA libraries. One entry per CDR3 protein, called by TCRdb with MiXCR from the PCR reads. The profile shows some 370,000 distinct CDR3 sequences, around 37% of them singletons. Comments on this clonotype: The antigen is unknown.

The J gene is TRBJ2-7, the V gene TRBV9; D is possibly TRBD1 (6 bases). This sequence originates from a girl aged 10 to 17 with multiple sclerosis. The sequencing sample was made of blood. In DNA, the CDR3 is TGTGCCAGCAGCGTAGACGGCAGGGGTCAGAATGAGCAGTACTTC. Translated: CASSVDGRGQNEQYF.